This passage covers 9 T cell receptor beta chains from one sample sequenced in a study of blood T cells in healthy people across ages. Sample-barcoded 5' priming and a J-beta primer mix drove a second PCR of about 6 to 12 cycles. Each CDR3 protein gets one entry after TCRdb re-called the 5' RACE reads with MiXCR. The data contain approximately 790,000 distinct CDR3 sequences, 62% of them singletons. What was sequenced was blood. These receptors originate from a man aged 30 to 45 in good health.

This clonotype was counted only a few times. CDR3 in amino acids: CAIKGILKETQYF. The CDR3 DNA reads TGTGCCATCAAGGGGATTCTAAAAGAGACCCAGTACTTC. The V call is TRBV10-3, the J call TRBJ2-5, with TRBD1 as a possible D gene (5 bases). This CDR3 region has 13 residues. Germline values: CDR1 ENHRY, CDR2 SYGVKD. V lost 7 bases and J lost 3, with 12 bases in between.

The chain employs TRBV7-9 and TRBJ2-7; 10 bases are shared with TRBD1. The CDR3 extends over 15 amino acids. Germline V gene lookup returns CDR1 SEHNR and CDR2 FQNEAQ (reference sequence). V shed 3 bases and J 6 bases; nucleotides not matched to a gene: 8. The CDR3 is CASSLDEDRGSEQYF. For the CDR3, the DNA is TGTGCCAGCAGCTTGGATGAGGACAGGGGGTCCGAGCAGTACTTC.

This chain links TRBV5-1 with TRBJ1-6; TRBD1 agrees at 8 bases. CDR1 is SGHRS, CDR2 YFSETQ, per germline. J was trimmed by 4 bases and V by 4 bases; bases with no gene match: 10. The length of the CDR3 is 17 residues. The DNA for the CDR3 is TGCGCCAGCAGCACTGGACAGGGAGTCCCATATAATTCACCCCTCCACTTT. It yields the protein CASSTGQGVPYNSPLHF.

The chain joins TRBV5-1 to TRBJ2-3; D remains ambiguous. Per the germline V gene, CDR1 is SGHRS and CDR2 is YFSETQ. CDR3 length: 14 residues. V was shortened by 3 bases and J by 3 bases, with 11 bases between the two germline ends. The CDR3 region has the DNA TGCGCCAGCAGCTCCCTCGACGTGACAGATACGCAGTATTTT. It yields the protein CASSSLDVTDTQYF.

This clonotype appeared a few times. The chain has TRBV7-2 and TRBJ1-4; D not certain. The germline gives CDR1 SGHTA, CDR2 FQGNSA. Trimming took 3 bases from V and 8 from J, leaving 7 bases between them. There are 12 residues in the CDR3. In nucleotides, the CDR3 is TGTGCCAGCAGCTTCTCGGGGGAAAAACTGTTTTTT. Amino acids: CASSFSGEKLFF.

The chain recombines TRBV6-5 with TRBJ2-1; D gene ambiguous. Germline values: CDR1 MNHEY, CDR2 SVGAGI. Trimming took 9 bases from V and 5 from J, leaving 14 bases between them. CDR3 length: 13 residues. The CDR3 DNA reads TGTGCCAGTCACGGATCGCTCAACAATGAGCAGTTCTTC. Translation gives CASHGSLNNEQFF.

A few counts support this clonotype. The chain combines TRBV6-2 or TRBV6-3 with TRBJ2-5; D may be TRBD1 or TRBD2 (6 bases each). Between the trimmed V and J ends, which lost 0 bases and 5 bases, there was a span of 13 bases. The CDR3 has 15 amino acids. From germline, CDR1 is MNHEY and CDR2 SVGEGT. The CDR3 bases are TGTGCCAGCAGTTACTCGATGGGGGGCGGCGAGACCCAGTACTTC. Residues: CASSYSMGGGETQYF.

The rearrangement links TRBV2 to TRBJ1-1; the D is unclear. Between the trimmed V and J ends, which lost 3 bases and 0 bases, there was a span of 8 bases. Germline-derived CDR1 and CDR2 are SNHLY and FYNNEI. The CDR3 length is 14 residues. CDR3 protein: CASSDRRLNTEAFF. CDR3 coding DNA: TGTGCCAGCAGTGATAGGCGTTTGAACACTGAAGCTTTCTTT.

The table lists this clonotype with a few counts. V gene TRBV20-1 combines with J gene TRBJ2-7; D is possibly TRBD2 (6 bases). Per the germline V gene, CDR1 is DFQATT and CDR2 is SNEGSKA (reference sequence). The CDR3 contains 13 residues. Trimming cost V 4 bases and J 0 bases, with 10 bases left between them. The CDR3 protein is CSATSAGSYEQYF. The CDR3 DNA sequence: TGCAGTGCTACTAGCGCCGGCTCCTACGAGCAGTACTTC.